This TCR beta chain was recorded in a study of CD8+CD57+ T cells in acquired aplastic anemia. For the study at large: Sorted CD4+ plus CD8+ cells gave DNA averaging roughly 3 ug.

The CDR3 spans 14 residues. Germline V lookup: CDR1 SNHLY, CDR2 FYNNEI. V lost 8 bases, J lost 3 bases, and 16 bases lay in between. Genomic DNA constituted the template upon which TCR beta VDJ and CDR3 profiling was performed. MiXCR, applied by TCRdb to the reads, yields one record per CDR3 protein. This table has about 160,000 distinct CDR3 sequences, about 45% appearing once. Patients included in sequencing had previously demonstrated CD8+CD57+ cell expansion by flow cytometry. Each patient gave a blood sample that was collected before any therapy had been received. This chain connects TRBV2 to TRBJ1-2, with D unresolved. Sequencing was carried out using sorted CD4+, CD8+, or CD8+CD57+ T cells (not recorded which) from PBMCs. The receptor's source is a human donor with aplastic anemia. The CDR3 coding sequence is TGTGCCAGCCTAAGCCCGGCAGGTCACTATGGCTACACCTTC. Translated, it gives CASLSPAGHYGYTF.